One sample yielded the 3 T cell receptor beta chains listed below, sequenced in a study of neurological immune-mediated disorders (dated by TCRdb to about 2019). The library was made by 5' RACE. This sample was sequenced with an Illumina HiSeq 2500. TCRdb passed the public sequencing reads through fastp at Q25 and MiXCR, retaining productive beta sequences. Entries that share a CDR3 protein sequence are merged under the most common genes and DNA. In all, the sample holds under 70,000 distinct CDR3 sequences, and 5.2% of those were seen once. The ten most abundant clones make up over 2.5% of the sample. Sequencing was carried out using PBMCs. These receptors were obtained from a woman under 40 with multiple sclerosis.

J is TRBJ2-3 and V is TRBV5-5, with D possibly being TRBD1 or TRBD2 (6 bases each). CDR3 size: 14 residues. V lost 3 bases and J lost 8, with 16 bases in between. Germline V gene sequence: CDR1 SGHKS, CDR2 YYEKEE (reference sequence). The CDR3, as DNA: TGTGCCAGCAGCTCGGACGGGGGCGGCGGTACGCAGTATTTT. It is translated as CASSSDGGGGTQYF.

This clonotype was counted ten times or more. The gene calls are TRBV12-3 or TRBV12-4 and TRBJ2-4; a weak D match, TRBD2 (5 bases). This CDR3 has 12 amino acids. V lost 4 bases and J 9 bases, leaving 10 bases between the germline ends. The CDR3 spells CASSSVRGIQYF. For the CDR3, the DNA is TGTGCCAGCAGTTCGGTCCGGGGCATTCAGTACTTC.

This clonotype was found many times. The J gene is TRBJ2-2, the V gene TRBV5-1; no clear D gene. Trimming shortened V by 8 bases and J by 3 bases, and 5 bases separated the two germline ends. The CDR3 has 11 residues. The germline V gene has CDR1 SGHRS and CDR2 YFSETQ. The CDR3 DNA reads TGCGCCAGAGGTGACACCGGGGAGCTGTTTTTT. This sequence encodes CARGDTGELFF.